This T cell receptor beta chain was retrieved from a study of blood T cell repertoires in COVID-19. Across the study: Whether acute or convalescent, the COVID-19 samples came from the United States, Italy and Spain.

The Seattle patients, enrolled during active infection, were followed longitudinally. V was shortened by 0 bases and J by 5 bases, with 20 bases between the two germline ends. CDR3 size: 18 residues. Germline V lookup: CDR1 LNHNV, CDR2 YYDKDF (reference sequence). Per the original methods: From reference gene primer amplification, estimates of nucleated cell counts were derived. Assay used: immunoSEQ multiplex PCR; TCRdb lists only in-frame clones, some missing. Clone size and V and J calls were adopted from that table, with D and trimming inferred from the DNA. The sample has some 450,000 clones, about 87% seen once.

V and J are TRBV15 and TRBJ1-5; D is undetermined. Sequencing was done on a sample of peripheral blood. The clonotype was recovered from a woman aged 45 to 65 with COVID-19, enrolled during active disease. CDR3 protein: CATSRELAPPRKDQPQHF. The DNA for the CDR3 is TGTGCCACCAGCAGAGAGCTCGCCCCTCCCAGGAAGGATCAGCCCCAGCATTTT.